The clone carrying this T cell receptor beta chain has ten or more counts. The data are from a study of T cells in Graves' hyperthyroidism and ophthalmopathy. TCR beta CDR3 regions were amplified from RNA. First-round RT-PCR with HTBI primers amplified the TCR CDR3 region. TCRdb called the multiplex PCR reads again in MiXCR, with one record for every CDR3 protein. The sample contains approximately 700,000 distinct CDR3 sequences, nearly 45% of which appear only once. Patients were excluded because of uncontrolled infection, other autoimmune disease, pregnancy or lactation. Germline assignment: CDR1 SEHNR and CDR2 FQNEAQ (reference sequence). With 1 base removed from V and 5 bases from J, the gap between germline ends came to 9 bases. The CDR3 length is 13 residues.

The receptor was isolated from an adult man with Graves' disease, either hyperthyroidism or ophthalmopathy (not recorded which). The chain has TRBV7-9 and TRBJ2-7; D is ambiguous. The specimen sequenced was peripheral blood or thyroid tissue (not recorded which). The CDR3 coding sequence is TGTGCCAGCAGCTTAGAAAGTCGCGACGAGCAGTACTTC. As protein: CASSLESRDEQYF.